This T cell receptor (beta chain) was captured in a study of T-cell reconstitution after alpha-beta-depleted transplantation in children. This clonotype was found a few times. V lost 1 base to trimming and J lost 2 bases, with 9 bases between them. This CDR3 spans 15 amino acids. Germline V gene lookup returns CDR1 LGHDT and CDR2 YNNKEL (reference sequence). Researchers prepared the TCRbeta library using unique molecular identifiers, the study reports. Each CDR3 protein is one row after TCRdb ran MiXCR on the PCR reads. The sample carries approximately 400,000 distinct CDR3 sequences, 11% recorded once.

The sample here was PBMCs from the stem cell graft donor, taken from the stem cell graft. The TCR was taken from a human donor who donated a stem cell graft to a child with acute myeloid leukemia. The chain has TRBV3-1 and TRBJ2-1, with unresolved D. The CDR3 coding sequence is TGTGCCAGCAGCCAAGGGGGAAATCCCTACAATGAGCAGTTCTTC. Translation: CASSQGGNPYNEQFF.